The 28 T cell receptor beta chains presented below share a single source sample, sequenced in a study of T cells in Graves' hyperthyroidism and ophthalmopathy. RNA transcripts yielded amplified TCR beta CDR3 regions. A set of HTBI primers served as the primers for a first-round RT-PCR of the TCR CDR3. Each CDR3 protein is one row after TCRdb ran MiXCR on the multiplex PCR reads. Here the sample spans a few hundred thousand distinct CDR3 sequences, around 16% being singletons. The sequenced material came from blood. The receptors were gathered from a woman aged 40 to 50 with Graves' ophthalmopathy.

This clonotype occurred many times. V is TRBV2 and J is TRBJ2-7; D possibly matches TRBD1 or TRBD2 (5 bases each). The CDR3 length is 12 residues. Germline values: CDR1 SNHLY, CDR2 FYNNEI. The V and J ends lost 7 bases and 3 bases respectively, with 10 bases between them. DNA for the CDR3: TGTGCCAGCAAGCAGGGAGACTACGAGCAGTACTTC. Protein sequence: CASKQGDYEQYF.

In its sample, this clonotype was seen a few times. This rearrangement joins TRBV6-1 to TRBJ1-1, with a tentative D call TRBD1 (5 bases). CDR3 size: 14 residues. V lost 6 bases and J lost 1, with 12 bases in between. CDR1 and CDR2 from the germline V gene are MNHNS and SASEGT. CDR3 loop: CASRRDRGNTEAFF. In DNA, the CDR3 is TGTGCCAGCAGACGCGATAGGGGGAACACTGAAGCTTTCTTT.

The table lists this clonotype with many counts. The chain combines TRBV28 with TRBJ2-7; 9 positions match TRBD1. The V gene's germline CDR1 is MDHEN and CDR2 SYDVKM. The CDR3 is 12 residues long. V gave up 11 bases and J gave up 9 bases; unmatched junction bases: 11. CDR3 sequence: CASRTGENPQYF. CDR3 in DNA: TGTGCCTCCCGGACAGGGGAGAACCCGCAGTACTTC.

This clonotype was seen many times. The chain recombines TRBV2 with TRBJ2-1, with D possibly being TRBD1 (6 bases). The germline V gene has CDR1 SNHLY and CDR2 FYNNEI. The CDR3 covers 13 residues. Between the trimmed V and J ends, which lost 5 bases and 7 bases, there was a span of 12 bases. The CDR3 DNA reads TGTGCCAGCAGTTTACAGGGCCGGAATGAGCAGTTCTTC. Translation: CASSLQGRNEQFF.

This clonotype appeared many times. The chain has TRBV3-1 and TRBJ1-5, with D maybe TRBD1 (6 bases). Germline V CDR1 and CDR2: LGHDT, YNNKEL (reference sequence). The CDR3 is 16 residues long. V was clipped by 1 base and J by 2 bases, with 12 bases between them. This CDR3 reads CASSQGLRGGNQPQHF. The CDR3 coding sequence is TGTGCCAGCAGCCAAGGTCTCAGGGGTGGCAATCAGCCCCAGCATTTT.

This clonotype occurred many times. The chain joins TRBV2 to TRBJ1-5; 10 bases line up with TRBD1. Germline V CDR1 and CDR2: SNHLY, FYNNEI. CDR3 length: 15 residues. The V and J ends lost 8 bases and 2 bases, in that order; junction bases with no gene match: 6. CDR3: CASGGQGLGNQPQHF. Here the CDR3 DNA reads TGTGCCAGCGGGGGACAGGGGTTGGGCAATCAGCCCCAGCATTTT.

This clonotype was recorded many times. This rearrangement joins TRBV4-2 to TRBJ2-3, with D unclear. The CDR3 is made up of 14 amino acids. Looked up from germline, CDR1 is LGHNA and CDR2 is YNFKEQ. The ends were cut back, 1 base at V and 2 bases at J, with 7 bases in the middle. Here the CDR3 reads CASSQGGPTDTQYF. The DNA of the CDR3 is TGTGCCAGCAGCCAAGGTGGGCCCACAGATACGCAGTATTTT.

The V call is TRBV20-1, the J call TRBJ1-2, with a possible D match to TRBD1 (6 bases). This CDR3 is 14 amino acids long. Germline V gene lookup returns CDR1 DFQATT and CDR2 SNEGSKA (reference sequence). Trimming took off 3 bases at V and 3 bases at J, with 14 bases between the two ends. CDR3 region: CSASLNRADYGYTF. DNA of the CDR3: TGCAGTGCTAGCCTAAACAGGGCGGACTATGGCTACACCTTC.

This clonotype came up many times. The V and J genes are TRBV3-1 and TRBJ1-1; D call uncertain. Trimming removed 2 bases at V and 4 bases at J, with 14 bases between. The CDR3 has 15 amino acids. Germline values: CDR1 LGHDT, CDR2 YNNKEL (reference sequence). CDR3 sequence reads: CASSQLPVPATEAFF. In DNA form, the CDR3 reads TGTGCCAGCAGCCAATTACCCGTGCCAGCCACTGAAGCTTTCTTT.

This clonotype was seen ten or more times. The chain is built from TRBV28 and TRBJ2-1; D is possibly TRBD2 (5 bases). V was shortened by 4 bases and J by 7 bases, with 14 bases between the two germline ends. Germline V gene lookup returns CDR1 MDHEN and CDR2 SYDVKM. The CDR3 is 14 amino acids. Here the CDR3 reads CASSYDGVVNEQFF. The DNA of the CDR3 is TGTGCCAGCAGTTATGACGGGGTGGTGAATGAGCAGTTCTTC.

This clonotype was detected ten times or more. This rearrangement joins TRBV5-1 to TRBJ2-1; 8 bases align to TRBD2. V trimming: 0 bases; J trimming: 9 bases; junction bases outside the gene matches: 11. Germline CDR1 and CDR2: SGHRS and YFSETQ. CDR3 length equals 16 residues. The CDR3 protein is CASSLVGGAGGSEQFF. In DNA, the CDR3 is TGCGCCAGCAGCTTGGTTGGAGGGGCGGGAGGAAGTGAGCAGTTCTTC.

This clonotype was recorded many times. The chain links TRBV18 to TRBJ1-1; no clear D gene. CDR3 length equals 14 residues. Germline lookup yields CDR1 KGHSH and CDR2 LQKENI. The ends were cut back, 3 bases at V and 4 bases at J, with 12 bases in the middle. The CDR3 DNA reads TGTGCCAGCTCACCCACTTCAAGGGTCACTGAAGCTTTCTTT. Protein product: CASSPTSRVTEAFF.

V usage is TRBV12-3 or TRBV12-4 and J usage is TRBJ2-5, with 10 bases aligning to TRBD2. Trimming cost V 7 bases and J 8 bases; bases outside gene matches: 16. The CDR3 is 16 amino acids. This CDR3 is CASTPTKAGGPQTQYF. The CDR3 nucleotides are TGTGCCAGCACTCCGACGAAAGCGGGGGGGCCTCAAACCCAGTACTTC.

This clonotype appeared many times. This chain connects TRBV2 to TRBJ2-3, with a tentative D call TRBD2 (6 bases). CDR1 and CDR2 (germline): SNHLY, FYNNEI. V lost 6 bases to trimming and J lost 8 bases, with 21 bases between them. The CDR3 contains 15 residues. For the CDR3, the DNA is TGTGCCAGCAGCCAATTCGATTCAGGGCGGGGTACGCAGTATTTT. Its protein is CASSQFDSGRGTQYF.

This clonotype was seen only a few times. The chain employs TRBV20-1 and TRBJ1-5, with 8 bases lining up with TRBD1. This CDR3 has 16 amino acids. Germline V gives CDR1 DFQATT, CDR2 SNEGSKA (reference sequence). The ends lost 5 bases at V and 2 bases at J; junction bases unmatched: 11. CDR3 sequence: CSAFRGQGGRNQPQHF. CDR3 bases: TGCAGTGCTTTCAGAGGACAGGGCGGTCGCAATCAGCCCCAGCATTTT.

This clonotype was counted many times. The chain uses TRBV2 and TRBJ2-3, with 9 bases that match TRBD1. The V gene end was trimmed by 1 base and the J gene end by 0 bases; junction bases not matched to a gene: 2. CDR1 and CDR2 (germline): SNHLY, FYNNEI. The CDR3 totals 16 residues. Written as DNA, the CDR3 is TGTGCCAGCAGTGAAGAAGGGACAGGGAGCACAGATACGCAGTATTTT. Protein: CASSEEGTGSTDTQYF.

This clonotype was counted many times. This chain links TRBV10-3 with TRBJ1-1; 7 nucleotides line up with TRBD1. The CDR3 loop spans 13 amino acids. V lost 3 bases and J lost 7; bases outside the gene matches: 5. Germline V gene data show CDR1 as ENHRY and CDR2 as SYGVKD. The chain's CDR3 is CAISDRGYVEAFF. CDR3 DNA: TGTGCCATCAGTGACAGGGGGTATGTTGAAGCTTTCTTT.

This clonotype was found many times. This chain connects TRBV7-2 to TRBJ2-3, with D possibly matching TRBD2 (7 bases). The CDR3 spans 15 residues. Trimming cost V 10 bases and J 2 bases, with 19 bases left between them. In germline, CDR1 is SGHTA, CDR2 FQGNSA. Here the CDR3 DNA reads TGTGCCACCGGGAATCGCCGGGGGGCCACAGATACGCAGTATTTT. Amino acids: CATGNRRGATDTQYF.

This clonotype has just a few counts. The gene calls are TRBV6-2 or TRBV6-3 and TRBJ2-7, with TRBD1 as a possible D gene (5 bases). The V end lost 1 base, the J end lost 3 bases, and 7 bases lay between the germline ends. Germline V lookup: CDR1 MNHEY, CDR2 SVGEGT. The CDR3 has 13 residues. CDR3 coding DNA: TGTGCCAGCAGTTACTTGACAGACTACGAGCAGTACTTC. It encodes CASSYLTDYEQYF.

This clonotype has a count of ten or more. The chain is built from TRBV15 and TRBJ2-6; 9 positions agree with TRBD1. The V gene's germline CDR1 is LNHNV and CDR2 YYDKDF (reference sequence). The CDR3 is 16 amino acids. The junction had 5 bases not matched to a gene; V was cut back by 5 bases and J by 3 bases. The CDR3 spells CATSDTGGSGANVLTF. CDR3 sequence (DNA): TGTGCCACCAGCGACACAGGGGGCAGTGGGGCCAACGTCCTGACTTTC.

This clonotype was counted at least ten times. The chain recombines TRBV6-1 with TRBJ2-7, with 7 bases that match TRBD1. The V segment lost 5 bases and the J segment 3 bases; nucleotides outside the gene matches: 10. Germline V gene lookup returns CDR1 MNHNS and CDR2 SASEGT. The CDR3 has 15 amino acids. CDR3 coding DNA: TGTGCCAGCAGTCATACAGGGGACAGCTACTACGAGCAGTACTTC. Protein sequence: CASSHTGDSYYEQYF.

This clonotype was seen more than once but under ten times. The J gene is TRBJ1-1, the V gene TRBV7-9; 9 bases are a match to TRBD1. Per the germline V gene, CDR1 is SEHNR and CDR2 is FQNEAQ (reference sequence). V shed 5 bases, J shed 4 bases, and the junction held 5 bases outside the gene matches. This CDR3 has 14 amino acids. The CDR3 nucleotides are TGTGCCAGCAGCCCCCGGGACAGGGTCACTGAAGCTTTCTTT. Its protein product is CASSPRDRVTEAFF.

Comments on this clonotype: This may stem from a read error, because a much larger clone lies one nucleotide away. The rearrangement joins TRBV11-3 to TRBJ2-3, with TRBD2 identical over 10 bases. CDR1 and CDR2 from the germline V gene are SGHNT and YENEEA. The CDR3 is 15 amino acids. CDR3 DNA: TGTGCCAACAGCTTAAACCTAGCGGGAGATAATACGCAGTATTTT. Its protein is CANSLNLAGDNTQYF.

This clonotype has at least ten counts. V gene TRBV7-2 combines with J gene TRBJ2-1; TRBD2 might be the D (5 bases). This CDR3 spans 16 amino acids. Germline V gene data show CDR1 as SGHTA and CDR2 as FQGNSA. V lost 2 bases and J lost 6, with 17 bases in between. The CDR3 bases are TGTGCCAGCAGCTTAAGCGGAATCGATCCCGGCAATGAGCAGTTCTTC. Its translation: CASSLSGIDPGNEQFF.

This clonotype was picked up many times. The chain is built from TRBV19 and TRBJ2-7; D possibly corresponds to TRBD2 (5 bases). Per the germline V gene, CDR1 is LNHDA and CDR2 is SQIVND (reference sequence). V lost 1 base and J lost 1, with 14 bases in between. The CDR3 has 16 residues. The CDR3 here is CASSIAPSGGSYEQYF. The CDR3 coding sequence is TGTGCCAGTAGTATAGCCCCCAGCGGCGGATCCTACGAGCAGTACTTC.

The chain is built from TRBV4-2 and TRBJ2-7; D remains ambiguous. Trimming stripped 0 bases from V and 3 bases from J, with 6 bases between. This CDR3 is 13 amino acids long. From germline, CDR1 is LGHNA and CDR2 YNFKEQ. CDR3 bases: TGTGCCAGCAGCCAAGATAGAAGCTACGAGCAGTACTTC. Protein product: CASSQDRSYEQYF.

The chain combines TRBV5-1 with TRBJ2-1; TRBD2 matches 10 bases. The CDR3 length is 16 residues. In germline, CDR1 is SGHRS, CDR2 YFSETQ. Trimming at V came to 0 bases and at J to 8 bases, leaving 8 bases not matched to a gene. The CDR3 is CASSLDLAGVTDEQFF. As DNA, the CDR3 is TGCGCCAGCAGCTTGGATCTAGCGGGGGTGACCGATGAGCAGTTCTTC.

This clonotype was counted between two and nine times. J is TRBJ1-1 and V is TRBV5-8, with TRBD1 as a possible D gene (5 bases). Trimming left V 4 bases short and J 2 bases short, with 12 bases between. CDR1 and CDR2 from the germline V gene are SGHTS and YDEGEE. The CDR3 has 14 amino acids. The CDR3 reads CASSGEDTNTEAFF. The CDR3 DNA follows: TGTGCCAGCAGCGGGGAGGACACTAACACTGAAGCTTTCTTT.